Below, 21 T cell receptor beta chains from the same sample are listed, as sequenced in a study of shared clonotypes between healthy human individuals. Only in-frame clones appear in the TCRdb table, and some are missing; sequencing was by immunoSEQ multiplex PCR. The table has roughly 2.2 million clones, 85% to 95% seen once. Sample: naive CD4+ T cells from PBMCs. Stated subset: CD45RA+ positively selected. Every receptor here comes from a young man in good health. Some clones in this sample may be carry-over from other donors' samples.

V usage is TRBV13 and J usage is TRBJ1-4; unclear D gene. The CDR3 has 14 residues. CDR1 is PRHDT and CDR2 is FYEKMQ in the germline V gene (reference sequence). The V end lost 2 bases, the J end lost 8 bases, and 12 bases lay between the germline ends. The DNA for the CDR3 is TGTGCCAGCAGCTTACGGTTGGCGGGAGAAAAACTGTTTTTT. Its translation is CASSLRLAGEKLFF.

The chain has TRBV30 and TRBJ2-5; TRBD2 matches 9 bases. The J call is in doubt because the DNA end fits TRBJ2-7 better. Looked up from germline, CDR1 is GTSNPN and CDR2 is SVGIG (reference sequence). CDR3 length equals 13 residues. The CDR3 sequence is CAALSGRRHEQYF. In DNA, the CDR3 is TGTGCCGCCCTTAGCGGGAGAAGGCACGAGCAGTACTTC.

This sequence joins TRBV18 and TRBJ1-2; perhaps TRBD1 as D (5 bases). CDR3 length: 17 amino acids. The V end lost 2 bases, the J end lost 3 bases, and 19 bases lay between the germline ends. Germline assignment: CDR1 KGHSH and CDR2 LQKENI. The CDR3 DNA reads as TGTGCCAGCTCACCAAATGGGGTCGGGGGTCTGGACTATGGCTACACCTTC. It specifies CASSPNGVGGLDYGYTF.

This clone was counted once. The CDR3 sequence is CATSRDPSGSGGELFF. CDR3 sequence (DNA): TGTGCCACCAGCAGAGATCCTAGCGGGAGTGGCGGGGAGCTGTTTTTT. The rearrangement joins TRBV15 to TRBJ2-2, with 10 bases lining up with TRBD2. Germline CDR1 LNHNV, CDR2 YYDKDF (reference sequence). This CDR3 has 16 amino acids. V shed 0 bases, J shed 7 bases, and the junction held 5 bases outside the gene matches.

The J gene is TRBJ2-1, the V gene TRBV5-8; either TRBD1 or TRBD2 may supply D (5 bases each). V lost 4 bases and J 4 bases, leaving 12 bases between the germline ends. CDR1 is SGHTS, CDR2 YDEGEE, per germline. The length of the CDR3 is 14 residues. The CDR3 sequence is CASSPGRTYNEQFF. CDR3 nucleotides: TGTGCCAGCAGCCCGGGACGGACTTACAATGAGCAGTTCTTC.

CDR3 loop: CASSRDGTAQETQYF. CDR3 nucleotides: TGCGCCAGCAGCCGTGATGGGACAGCACAAGAGACCCAGTACTTC. V is TRBV5-1 and J is TRBJ2-5; 7 positions match TRBD1. The CDR3 is 15 residues long. Germline V lookup: CDR1 SGHRS, CDR2 YFSETQ. V gave up 4 bases and J gave up 2 bases; unmatched junction bases: 8.

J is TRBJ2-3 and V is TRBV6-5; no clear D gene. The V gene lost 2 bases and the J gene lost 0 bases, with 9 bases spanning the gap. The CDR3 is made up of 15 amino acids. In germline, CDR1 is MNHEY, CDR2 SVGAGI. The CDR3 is CASSYQVTSTDTQYF. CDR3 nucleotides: TGTGCCAGCAGTTACCAGGTTACTAGCACAGATACGCAGTATTTT.

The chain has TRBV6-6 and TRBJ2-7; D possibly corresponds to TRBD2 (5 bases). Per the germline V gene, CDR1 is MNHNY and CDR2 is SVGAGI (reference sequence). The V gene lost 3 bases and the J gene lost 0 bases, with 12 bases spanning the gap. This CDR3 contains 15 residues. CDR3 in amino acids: CASSYTGWSSYEQYF. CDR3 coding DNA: TGTGCCAGCAGTTATACGGGATGGAGCTCCTACGAGCAGTACTTC.

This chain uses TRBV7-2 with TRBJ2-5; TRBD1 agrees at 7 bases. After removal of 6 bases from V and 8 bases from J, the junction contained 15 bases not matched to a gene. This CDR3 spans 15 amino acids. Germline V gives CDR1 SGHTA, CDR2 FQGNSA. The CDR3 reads CASRSDRIQAPTQYF. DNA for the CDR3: TGTGCCAGCAGATCGGACAGGATCCAGGCCCCAACCCAGTACTTC.

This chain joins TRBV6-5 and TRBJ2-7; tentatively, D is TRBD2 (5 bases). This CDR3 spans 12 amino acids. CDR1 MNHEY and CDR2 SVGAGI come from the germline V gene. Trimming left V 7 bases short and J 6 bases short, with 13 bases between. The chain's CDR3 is CASTSLRGEQYF. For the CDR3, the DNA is TGTGCCAGCACCTCCCTCCGGGGCGAGCAGTACTTC.

CDR3 DNA sequence: TGTGCTAGTGGTCCCCGCGATTATCGGGAGCAGTTCTTC. The encoded protein is CASGPRDYREQFF. The chain is built from TRBV12-5 and TRBJ2-1; D ambiguous. The CDR3 covers 13 residues. Germline V gene sequence: CDR1 LGHNT, CDR2 FRNRAP. V was clipped by 5 bases and J by 10 bases, with 15 bases between them. The full variable domain, completed using reference TRBV12-5 and TRBJ2-1, is DARVTQTPRHKVTEMGQEVTMRCQPILGHNTVFWYRQTMMQGLELLAYFRNRAPLDDSGMPKDRFSAEMPDATLATLKIQPSEPRDSAVYFCASGPRDYREQFFGPGTRLTVL.

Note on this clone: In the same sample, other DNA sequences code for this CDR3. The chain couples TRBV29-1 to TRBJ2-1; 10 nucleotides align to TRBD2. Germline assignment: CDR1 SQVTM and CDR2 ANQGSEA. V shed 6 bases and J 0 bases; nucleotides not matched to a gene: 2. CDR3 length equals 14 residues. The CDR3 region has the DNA TGCAGCGTAGCTAGCGGGAGCTCCTACAATGAGCAGTTCTTC. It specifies CSVASGSSYNEQFF.

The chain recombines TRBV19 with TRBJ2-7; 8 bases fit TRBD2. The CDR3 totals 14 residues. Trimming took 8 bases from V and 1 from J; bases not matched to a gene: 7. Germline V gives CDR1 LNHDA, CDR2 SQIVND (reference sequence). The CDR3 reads CASAGLAGSYEQYF. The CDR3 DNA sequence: TGTGCCAGTGCCGGATTAGCGGGATCCTACGAGCAGTACTTC.

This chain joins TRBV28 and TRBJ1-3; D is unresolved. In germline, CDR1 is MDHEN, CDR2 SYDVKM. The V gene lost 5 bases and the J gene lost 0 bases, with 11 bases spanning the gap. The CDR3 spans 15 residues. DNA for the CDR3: TGTGCCAGCAGTCAAGAAACCCACTCTGGAAACACCATATATTTT. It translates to CASSQETHSGNTIYF.

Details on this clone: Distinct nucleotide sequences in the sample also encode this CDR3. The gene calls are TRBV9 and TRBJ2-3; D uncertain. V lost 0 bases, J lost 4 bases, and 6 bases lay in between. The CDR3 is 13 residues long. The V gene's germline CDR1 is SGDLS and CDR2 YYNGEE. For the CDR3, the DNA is TGTGCCAGCAGCGTAGGTGGTGCAGATACGCAGTATTTT. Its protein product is CASSVGGADTQYF.

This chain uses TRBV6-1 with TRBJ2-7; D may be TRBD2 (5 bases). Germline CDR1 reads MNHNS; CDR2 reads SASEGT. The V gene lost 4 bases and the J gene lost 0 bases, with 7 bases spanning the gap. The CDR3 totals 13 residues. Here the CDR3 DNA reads TGTGCCAGCAGTGCCGGGATCTCCTACGAGCAGTACTTC. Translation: CASSAGISYEQYF.

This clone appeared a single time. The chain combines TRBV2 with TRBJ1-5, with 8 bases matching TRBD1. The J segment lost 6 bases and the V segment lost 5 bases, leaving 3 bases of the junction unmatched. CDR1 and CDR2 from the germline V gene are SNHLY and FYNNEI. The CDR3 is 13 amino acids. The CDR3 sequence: CASSTGGFQPQHF. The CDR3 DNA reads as TGTGCCAGCAGTACAGGGGGATTTCAGCCCCAGCATTTT.

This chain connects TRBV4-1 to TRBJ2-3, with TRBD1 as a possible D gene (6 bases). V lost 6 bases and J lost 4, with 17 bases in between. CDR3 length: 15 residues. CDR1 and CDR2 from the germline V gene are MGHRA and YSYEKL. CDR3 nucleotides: TGCGCCAGCAGACTAGGCAGGGGCGTCCCAGATACGCAGTATTTT. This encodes CASRLGRGVPDTQYF.

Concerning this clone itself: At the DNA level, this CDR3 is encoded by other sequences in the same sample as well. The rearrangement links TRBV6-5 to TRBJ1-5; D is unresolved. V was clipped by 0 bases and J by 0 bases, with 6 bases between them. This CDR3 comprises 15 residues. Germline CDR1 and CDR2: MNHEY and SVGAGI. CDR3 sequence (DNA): TGTGCCAGCAGTTACTCGCGGGATAGCAATCAGCCCCAGCATTTT. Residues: CASSYSRDSNQPQHF.

The CDR3 is CASSRRPSNQPQHF. CDR3 bases: TGTGCCAGCAGCCGTAGACCGAGCAATCAGCCCCAGCATTTT. The rearrangement joins TRBV28 to TRBJ1-5; unclear D gene. V lost 6 bases and J lost 1, with 10 bases in between. Germline V gene lookup returns CDR1 MDHEN and CDR2 SYDVKM. The CDR3 is made up of 14 amino acids.

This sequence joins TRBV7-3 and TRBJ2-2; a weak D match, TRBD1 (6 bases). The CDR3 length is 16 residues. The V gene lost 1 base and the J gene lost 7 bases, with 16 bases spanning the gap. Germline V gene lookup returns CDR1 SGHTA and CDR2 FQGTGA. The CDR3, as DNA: TGTGCCAGCAGCTTAAATCCCGCAGGGGCCGGCGGGGAGCTGTTTTTT. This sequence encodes CASSLNPAGAGGELFF.